This T cell receptor (beta chain) is drawn from a study of T cells in localized non-small cell lung cancer. General study results and limits: Among the top 100 tumor clones, a median about 59 appeared in adjacent lung.

Some clones are missing from TCRdb's copy, which holds only in-frame ones; the method was immunoSEQ multiplex PCR. Among fewer than 95,000 clones listed, roughly 93% were seen once. With regard to this clone: The antigen is unknown.

Trimming removed 4 bases at V and 2 bases at J, with 11 bases between. CDR1 and CDR2 (germline): GTSNPN, SVGIG (reference sequence). The CDR3 length is 13 residues. The chain is built from TRBV30 and TRBJ1-1; D not resolved. The receptor comes from a woman aged 40 to 75 with stage II squamous cell lung carcinoma. Sequencing was performed on PBMCs, taken before any cancer treatment. The CDR3 spells CAWNEGSNTEAFF. The CDR3 bases are TGTGCCTGGAACGAGGGTTCTAACACTGAAGCTTTCTTT.